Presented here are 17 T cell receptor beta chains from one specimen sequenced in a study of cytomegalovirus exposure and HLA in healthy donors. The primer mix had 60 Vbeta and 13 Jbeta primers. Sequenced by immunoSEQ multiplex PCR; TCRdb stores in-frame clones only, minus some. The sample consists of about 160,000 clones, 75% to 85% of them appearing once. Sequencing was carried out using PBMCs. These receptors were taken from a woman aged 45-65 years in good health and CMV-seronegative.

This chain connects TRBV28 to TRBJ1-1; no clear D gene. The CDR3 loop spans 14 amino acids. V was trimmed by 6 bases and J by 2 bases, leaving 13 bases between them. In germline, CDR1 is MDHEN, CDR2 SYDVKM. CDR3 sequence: CASRKAGSNTEAFF. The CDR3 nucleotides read TGTGCCAGCAGAAAAGCGGGCTCCAACACTGAAGCTTTCTTT.

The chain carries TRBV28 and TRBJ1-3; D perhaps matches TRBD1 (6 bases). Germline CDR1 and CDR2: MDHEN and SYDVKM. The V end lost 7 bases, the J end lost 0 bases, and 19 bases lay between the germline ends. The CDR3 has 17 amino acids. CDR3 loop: CASTEPGQRSSGNTIYF. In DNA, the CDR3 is TGTGCCAGCACTGAACCGGGACAAAGAAGCTCTGGAAACACCATATATTTT.

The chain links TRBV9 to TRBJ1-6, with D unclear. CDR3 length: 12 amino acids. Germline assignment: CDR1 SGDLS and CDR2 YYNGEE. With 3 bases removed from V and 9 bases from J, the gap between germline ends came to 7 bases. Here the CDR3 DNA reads TGTGCCAGCAGCGCAAGAGGTTCACCCCTCCACTTT. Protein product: CASSARGSPLHF.

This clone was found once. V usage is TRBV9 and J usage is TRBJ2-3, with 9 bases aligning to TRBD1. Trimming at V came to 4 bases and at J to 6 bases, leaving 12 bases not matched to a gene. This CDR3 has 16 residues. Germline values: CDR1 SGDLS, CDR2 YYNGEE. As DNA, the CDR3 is TGTGCCAGCAGCCCTCGGACAGGGGATAGCTTTGATACGCAGTATTTT. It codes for CASSPRTGDSFDTQYF.

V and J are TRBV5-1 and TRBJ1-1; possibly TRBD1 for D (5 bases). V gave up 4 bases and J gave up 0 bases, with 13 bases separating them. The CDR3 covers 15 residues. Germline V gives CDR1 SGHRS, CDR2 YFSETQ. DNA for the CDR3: TGCGCCAGCAGCGCCTCGGGACTCCTGAACACTGAAGCTTTCTTT. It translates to CASSASGLLNTEAFF.

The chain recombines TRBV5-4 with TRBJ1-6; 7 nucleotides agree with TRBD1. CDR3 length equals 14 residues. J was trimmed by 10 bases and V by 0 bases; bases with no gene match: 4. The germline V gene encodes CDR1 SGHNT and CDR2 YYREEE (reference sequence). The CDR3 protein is CASSLDRGRSPLHF. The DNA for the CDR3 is TGTGCCAGCAGCTTGGACAGGGGTCGGTCACCCCTCCACTTT. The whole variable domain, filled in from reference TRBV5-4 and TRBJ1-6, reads ETGVTQSPTHLIKTRGQQVTLRCSSQSGHNTVSWYQQALGQGPQFIFQYYREEENGRGNFPPRFSGLQFPNYSSELNVNALELDDSALYLCASSLDRGRSPLHFGNGTRLTVT.

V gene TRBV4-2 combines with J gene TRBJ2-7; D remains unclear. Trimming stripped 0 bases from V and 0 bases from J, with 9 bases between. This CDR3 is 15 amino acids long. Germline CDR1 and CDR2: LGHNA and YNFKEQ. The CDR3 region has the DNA TGTGCCAGCAGCCAAGATCATGTGAGCTCCTACGAGCAGTACTTC. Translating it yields CASSQDHVSSYEQYF.

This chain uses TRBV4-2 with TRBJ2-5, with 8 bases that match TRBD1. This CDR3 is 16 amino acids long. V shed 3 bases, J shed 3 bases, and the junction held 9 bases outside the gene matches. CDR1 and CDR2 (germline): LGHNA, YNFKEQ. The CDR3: CASSQGTRQGKETQYF. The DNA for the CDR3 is TGTGCCAGCAGCCAGGGCACGAGACAGGGGAAAGAGACCCAGTACTTC.

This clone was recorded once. The CDR3 nucleotides are TGTGCCAGCAGCTTAACGGGACTAGATTTTGACGACGAGCAGTACTTC. Its translation: CASSLTGLDFDDEQYF. The chain joins TRBV7-3 to TRBJ2-7, with TRBD2 identical over 8 bases. Looked up from germline, CDR1 is SGHTA and CDR2 is FQGTGA. The trim removed 0 bases at V and 5 bases at J, leaving 9 bases unmatched. The CDR3 has 16 amino acids.

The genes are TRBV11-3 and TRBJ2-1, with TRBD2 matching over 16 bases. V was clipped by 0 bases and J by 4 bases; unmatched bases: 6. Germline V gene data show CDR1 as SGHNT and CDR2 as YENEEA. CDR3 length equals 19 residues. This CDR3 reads CASSLDPGTSGREYNEQFF. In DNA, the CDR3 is TGTGCCAGCAGCTTAGATCCGGGGACTAGCGGGAGGGAATACAATGAGCAGTTCTTC.

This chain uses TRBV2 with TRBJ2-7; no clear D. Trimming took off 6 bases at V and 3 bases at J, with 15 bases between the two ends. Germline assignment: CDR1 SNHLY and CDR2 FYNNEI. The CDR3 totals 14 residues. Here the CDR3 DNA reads TGTGCCAGCAGCCCTGCAGGCCGTGGCTACGAGCAGTACTTC. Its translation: CASSPAGRGYEQYF.

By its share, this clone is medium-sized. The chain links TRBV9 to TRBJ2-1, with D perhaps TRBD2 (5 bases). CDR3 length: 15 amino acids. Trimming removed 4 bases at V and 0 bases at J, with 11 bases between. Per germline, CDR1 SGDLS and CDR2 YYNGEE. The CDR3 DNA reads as TGTGCCAGCAGCCCGCGGGTTAGCTCCTACAATGAGCAGTTCTTC. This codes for CASSPRVSSYNEQFF.

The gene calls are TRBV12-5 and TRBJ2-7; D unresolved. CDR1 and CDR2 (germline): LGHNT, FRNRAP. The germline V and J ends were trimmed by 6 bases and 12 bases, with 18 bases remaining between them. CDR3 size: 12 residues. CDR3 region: CASGAFRGFSYF. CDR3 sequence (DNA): TGTGCTAGTGGCGCCTTTCGCGGCTTTTCGTACTTC.

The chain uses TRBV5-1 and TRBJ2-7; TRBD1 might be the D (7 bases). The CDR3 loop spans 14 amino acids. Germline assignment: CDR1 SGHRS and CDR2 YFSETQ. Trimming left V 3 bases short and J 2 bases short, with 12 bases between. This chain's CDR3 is CASSSGDRTYEQYF. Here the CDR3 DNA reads TGCGCCAGCAGCTCGGGGGACAGAACCTACGAGCAGTACTTC. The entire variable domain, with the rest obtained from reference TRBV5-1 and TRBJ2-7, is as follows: KAGVTQTPRYLIKTRGQQVTLSCSPISGHRSVSWYQQTPGQGLQFLFEYFSETQRNKGNFPGRFSGRQFSNSRSEMNVSTLELGDSALYLCASSSGDRTYEQYFGPGTRLTVT.

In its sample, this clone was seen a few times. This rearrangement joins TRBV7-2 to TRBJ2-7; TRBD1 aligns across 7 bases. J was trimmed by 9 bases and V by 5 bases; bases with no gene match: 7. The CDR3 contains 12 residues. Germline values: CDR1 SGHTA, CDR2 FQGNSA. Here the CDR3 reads CASSPGTEGQYF. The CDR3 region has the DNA TGTGCCAGCAGCCCCGGGACAGAAGGGCAGTACTTC.

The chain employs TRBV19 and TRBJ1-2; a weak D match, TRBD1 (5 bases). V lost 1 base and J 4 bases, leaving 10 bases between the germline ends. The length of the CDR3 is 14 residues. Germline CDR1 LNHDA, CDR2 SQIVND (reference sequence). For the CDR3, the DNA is TGTGCCAGTAGTATAGGAGACAGCTCCTATGGCTACACCTTC. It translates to CASSIGDSSYGYTF.

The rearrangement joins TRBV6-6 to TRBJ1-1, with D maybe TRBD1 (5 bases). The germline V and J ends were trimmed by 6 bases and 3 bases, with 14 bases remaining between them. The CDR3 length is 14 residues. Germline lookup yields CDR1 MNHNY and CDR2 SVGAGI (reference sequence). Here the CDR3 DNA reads TGTGCCAGCAGAGTAGTCGCGGGGGACACTGAAGCTTTCTTT. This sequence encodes CASRVVAGDTEAFF.